The TCR beta chain under discussion was sequenced for a study of Tregs in tolerant kidney transplant recipients. Findings and limits, study-wide: Nucleotide sequences could not be compared across some patients' samples due to primer changes. Few patients were studied, so findings need validation in larger groups. This study did not directly address biological reproducibility.

Concerning this clone itself: The antigen remains unidentified.

The nonmyeloablative bone marrow transplants came from related graft donors, with transient mixed chimerism. CD4+CD25+CD127- Tregs, CD4+CD25- non-Tregs, CD4 and CD8 cells were sorted. Sequencing was performed with immunoSEQ multiplex PCR; in TCRdb, only in-frame clones are kept and a portion is missing. The sample has 20,000 to 25,000 clones, around 85% seen once. V shed 5 bases and J shed 4 bases, with 9 bases lying between them. The CDR3 extends over 12 amino acids. Germline CDR1 MNHEY, CDR2 SVGAGI. The source was CD8+ T cells from blood (PBMCs), collected 6 months after the transplant. This clonotype was obtained from a human patient who received a combined kidney and bone marrow transplant. The graft donor may account for some of the T cells. This chain links TRBV6-5 with TRBJ2-7; TRBD1 might be the D (5 bases). The CDR3 spells CASSLTGYEQYF. In DNA, the CDR3 is TGTGCCAGCAGTCTCACAGGTTACGAGCAGTACTTC.